This T cell receptor (beta chain) was documented in a study of Graves' ophthalmopathy and Graves' hyperthyroidism. Study context: Ophthalmopathy not arising within 18 months of follow-up defined hyperthyroidism as stable. Study-wide points: For predicting ophthalmopathy progression, the model had about 64% sensitivity and nearly 75% specificity.

Note on this clonotype: Antigen: not known.

Amplified TCR beta CDR3 regions were obtained using RNA transcripts as template. Scientists carried out first-round RT-PCR using HTBI primers and then a second-round multiplex PCR. MiXCR, run by TCRdb on the multiplex PCR reads, gives a single entry per CDR3 protein. The table has about 1.1 million distinct CDR3 sequences, around a third seen once. The V gene end was trimmed by 5 bases and the J gene end by 8 bases; junction bases not matched to a gene: 12. The CDR3 loop spans 14 amino acids. Germline CDR1 SEHNR, CDR2 FQNEAQ (reference sequence). The clonotype comes from an adult man with Graves' hyperthyroidism. The V call is TRBV7-9, the J call TRBJ2-7; 7 nucleotides align to TRBD1. Material: peripheral blood or thyroid tissue (not recorded which). CDR3 nucleotide sequence: TGTGCCAGCAGCCCCCGGACAGGCGTGCCCCAGCAGTACTTC. Translating it yields CASSPRTGVPQQYF.